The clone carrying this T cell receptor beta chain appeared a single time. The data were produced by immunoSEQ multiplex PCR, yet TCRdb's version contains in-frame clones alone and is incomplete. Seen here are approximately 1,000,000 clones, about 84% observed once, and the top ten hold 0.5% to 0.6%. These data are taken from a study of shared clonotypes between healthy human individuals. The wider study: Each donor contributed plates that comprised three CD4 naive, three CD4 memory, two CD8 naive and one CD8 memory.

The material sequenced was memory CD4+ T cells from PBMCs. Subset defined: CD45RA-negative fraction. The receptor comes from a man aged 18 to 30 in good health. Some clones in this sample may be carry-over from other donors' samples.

The CDR3 region has the DNA TGTGCCAGCACCGACAGGGCGTCCGGCAATCAGCCCCAGCATTTT. Protein: CASTDRASGNQPQHF. The chain employs TRBV6-6 and TRBJ1-5; 7 bases agree with TRBD1. V was clipped by 7 bases and J by 2 bases; unmatched bases: 8. Germline CDR1 is MNHNY and CDR2 is SVGAGI (reference sequence). CDR3 length equals 15 residues.